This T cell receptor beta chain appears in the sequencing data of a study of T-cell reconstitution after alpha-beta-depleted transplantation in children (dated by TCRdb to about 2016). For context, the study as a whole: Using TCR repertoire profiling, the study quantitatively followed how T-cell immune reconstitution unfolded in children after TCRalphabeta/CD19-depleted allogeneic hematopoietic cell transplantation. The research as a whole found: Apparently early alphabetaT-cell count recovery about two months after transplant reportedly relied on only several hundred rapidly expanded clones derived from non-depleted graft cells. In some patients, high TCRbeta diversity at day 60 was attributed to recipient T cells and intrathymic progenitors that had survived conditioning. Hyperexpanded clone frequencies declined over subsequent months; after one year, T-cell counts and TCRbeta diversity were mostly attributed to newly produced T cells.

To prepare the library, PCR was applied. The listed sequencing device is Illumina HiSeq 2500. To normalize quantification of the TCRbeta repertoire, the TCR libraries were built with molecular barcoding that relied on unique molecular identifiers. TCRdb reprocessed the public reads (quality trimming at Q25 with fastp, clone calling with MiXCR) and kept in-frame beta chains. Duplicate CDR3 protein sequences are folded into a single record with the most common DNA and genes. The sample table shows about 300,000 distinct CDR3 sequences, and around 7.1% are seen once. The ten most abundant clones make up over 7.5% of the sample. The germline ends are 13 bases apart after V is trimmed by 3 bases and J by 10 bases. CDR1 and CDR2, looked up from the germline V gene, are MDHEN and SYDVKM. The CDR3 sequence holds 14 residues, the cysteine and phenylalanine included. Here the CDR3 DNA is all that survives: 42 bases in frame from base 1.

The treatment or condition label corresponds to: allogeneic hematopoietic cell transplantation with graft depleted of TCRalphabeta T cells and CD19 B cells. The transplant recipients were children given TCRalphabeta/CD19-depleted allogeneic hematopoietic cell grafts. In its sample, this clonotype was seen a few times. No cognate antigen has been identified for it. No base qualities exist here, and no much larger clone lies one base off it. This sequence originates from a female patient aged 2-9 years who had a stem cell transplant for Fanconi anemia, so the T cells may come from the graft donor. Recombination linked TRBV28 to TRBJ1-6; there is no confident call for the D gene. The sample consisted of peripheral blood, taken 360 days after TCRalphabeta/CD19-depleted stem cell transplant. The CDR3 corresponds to CASSFTGFESPLHF. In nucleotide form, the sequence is TGTGCCAGCAGTTTTACCGGATTTGAGTCACCCCTCCACTTT.